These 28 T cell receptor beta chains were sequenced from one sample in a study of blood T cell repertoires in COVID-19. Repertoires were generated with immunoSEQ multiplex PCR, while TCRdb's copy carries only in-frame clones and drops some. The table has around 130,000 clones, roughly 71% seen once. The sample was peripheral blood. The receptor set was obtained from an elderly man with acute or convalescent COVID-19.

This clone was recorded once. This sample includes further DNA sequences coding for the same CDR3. For the CDR3, the DNA is TGTGCCAGCAGTCGGGACTACACAGATACGCAGTATTTT. Protein sequence: CASSRDYTDTQYF. The rearrangement uses TRBV12-3 or TRBV12-4 and TRBJ2-3; 7 nucleotides align to TRBD2. J gave up 2 bases and V 5 bases, and 1 base lay outside the gene matches. The CDR3 contains 13 residues.

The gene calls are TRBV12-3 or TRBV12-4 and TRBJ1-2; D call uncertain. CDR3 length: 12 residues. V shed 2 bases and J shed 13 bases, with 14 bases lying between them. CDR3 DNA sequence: TGTGCCAGCAGTTTAACCGGAGATCTGGGCACCTTC. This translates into CASSLTGDLGTF.

CDR3 nucleotides: TGTGCCAGCAGTCCAGAAGCAGGAAACTACGAGCAGTACTTC. Translating it yields CASSPEAGNYEQYF. This chain connects TRBV2 to TRBJ2-7, with D unresolved. CDR3 length: 14 residues. V was shortened by 5 bases and J by 3 bases, with 14 bases between the two germline ends. CDR1 is SNHLY, CDR2 FYNNEI, per germline.

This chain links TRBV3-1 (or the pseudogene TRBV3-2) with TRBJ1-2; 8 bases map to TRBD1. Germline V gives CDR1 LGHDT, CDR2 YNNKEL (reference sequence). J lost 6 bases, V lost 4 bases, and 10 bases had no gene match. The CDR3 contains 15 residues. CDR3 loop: CASSLLRTGKNGYTF. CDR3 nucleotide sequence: TGTGCCAGCAGCCTTTTGAGGACAGGGAAGAATGGCTACACCTTC.

In DNA form, the CDR3 reads TGTGCCAGCAGAGGGGATAACTATGGCTACACCTTC. Its protein is CASRGDNYGYTF. The J gene is TRBJ1-2, the V gene TRBV25-1; tentatively, D is TRBD1 (5 bases). The germline CDR1 and CDR2 sequences are MGHDK and SYGVNS. V gave up 6 bases and J gave up 1 base, with 6 bases separating them. The CDR3 has 12 amino acids.

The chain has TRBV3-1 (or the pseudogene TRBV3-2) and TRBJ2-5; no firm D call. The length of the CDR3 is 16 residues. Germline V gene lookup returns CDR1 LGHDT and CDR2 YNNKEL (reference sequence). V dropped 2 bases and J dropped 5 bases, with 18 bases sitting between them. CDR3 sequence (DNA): TGTGCCAGCAGCCAATCTTCTCCGGGTCCGCTCGAGACCCAGTACTTC. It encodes CASSQSSPGPLETQYF.

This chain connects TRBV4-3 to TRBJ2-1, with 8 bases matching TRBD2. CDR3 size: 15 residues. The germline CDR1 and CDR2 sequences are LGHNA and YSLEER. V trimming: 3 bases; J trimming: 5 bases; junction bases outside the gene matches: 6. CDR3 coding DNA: TGCGCCAGCAGCCAGAATAGCGGGGTTGACAATGAGCAGTTCTTC. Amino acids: CASSQNSGVDNEQFF.

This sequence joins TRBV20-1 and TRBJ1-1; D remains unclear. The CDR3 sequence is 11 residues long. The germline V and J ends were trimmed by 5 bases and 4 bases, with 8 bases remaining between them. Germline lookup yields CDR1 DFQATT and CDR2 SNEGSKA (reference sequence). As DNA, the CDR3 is TGCAGTGCTGAAGGGAGCACTGAAGCTTTCTTT. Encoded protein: CSAEGSTEAFF.

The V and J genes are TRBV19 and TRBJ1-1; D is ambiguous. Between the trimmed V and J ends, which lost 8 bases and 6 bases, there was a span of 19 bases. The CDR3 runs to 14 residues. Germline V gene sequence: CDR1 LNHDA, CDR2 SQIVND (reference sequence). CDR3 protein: CASQTSRGGAEAFF. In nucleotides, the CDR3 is TGTGCCAGTCAGACATCCCGTGGAGGCGCTGAAGCTTTCTTT.

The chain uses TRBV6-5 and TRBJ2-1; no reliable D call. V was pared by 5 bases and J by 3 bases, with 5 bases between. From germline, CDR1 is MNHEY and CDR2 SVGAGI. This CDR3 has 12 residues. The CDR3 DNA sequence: TGTGCCAGCAGTCAGGACTACAATGAGCAGTTCTTC. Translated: CASSQDYNEQFF.

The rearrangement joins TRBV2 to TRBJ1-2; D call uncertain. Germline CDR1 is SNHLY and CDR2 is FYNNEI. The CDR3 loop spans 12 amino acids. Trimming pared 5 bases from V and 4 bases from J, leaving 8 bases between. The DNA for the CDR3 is TGTGCCAGCAGTTACAGTAGCTATGGCTACACCTTC. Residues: CASSYSSYGYTF.

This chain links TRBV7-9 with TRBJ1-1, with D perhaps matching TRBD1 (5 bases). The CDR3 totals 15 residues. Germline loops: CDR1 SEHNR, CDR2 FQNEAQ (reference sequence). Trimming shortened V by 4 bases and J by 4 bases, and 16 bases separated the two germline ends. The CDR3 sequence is CASSSTAPWGTEAFF. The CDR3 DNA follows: TGTGCCAGCAGCTCGACAGCTCCCTGGGGCACTGAAGCTTTCTTT.

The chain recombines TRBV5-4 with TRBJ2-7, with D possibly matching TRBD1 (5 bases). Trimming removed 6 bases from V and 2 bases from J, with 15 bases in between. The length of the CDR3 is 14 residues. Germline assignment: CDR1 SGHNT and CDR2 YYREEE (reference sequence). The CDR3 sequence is CASTRVGETYEQYF. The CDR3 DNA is TGTGCCAGCACCCGGGTAGGGGAAACCTACGAGCAGTACTTC.

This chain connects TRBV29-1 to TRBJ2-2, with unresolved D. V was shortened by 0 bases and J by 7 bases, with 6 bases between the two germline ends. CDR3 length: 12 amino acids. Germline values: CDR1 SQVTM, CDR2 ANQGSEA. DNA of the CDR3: TGCAGCGTTGAAGATCAGGTCGGGGAGCTGTTTTTT. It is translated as CSVEDQVGELFF.

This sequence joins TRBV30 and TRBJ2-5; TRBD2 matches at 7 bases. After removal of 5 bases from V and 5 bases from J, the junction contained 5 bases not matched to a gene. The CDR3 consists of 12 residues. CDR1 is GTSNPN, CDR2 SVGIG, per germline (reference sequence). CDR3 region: CAWDGGSETQYF. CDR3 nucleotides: TGTGCCTGGGACGGGGGGTCGGAGACCCAGTACTTC.

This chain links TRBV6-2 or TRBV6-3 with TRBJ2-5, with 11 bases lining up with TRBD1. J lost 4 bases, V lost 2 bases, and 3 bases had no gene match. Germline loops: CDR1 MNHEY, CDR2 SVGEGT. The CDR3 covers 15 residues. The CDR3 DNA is TGTGCCAGCAGTTACGGGACAGGGGGGGGAGAGACCCAGTACTTC. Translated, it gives CASSYGTGGGETQYF.

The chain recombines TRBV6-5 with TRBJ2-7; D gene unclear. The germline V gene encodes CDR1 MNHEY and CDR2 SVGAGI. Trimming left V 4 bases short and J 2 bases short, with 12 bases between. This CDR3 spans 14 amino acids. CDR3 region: CASSLTDQTYEQYF. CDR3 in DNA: TGTGCCAGCAGTTTAACAGATCAAACCTACGAGCAGTACTTC.

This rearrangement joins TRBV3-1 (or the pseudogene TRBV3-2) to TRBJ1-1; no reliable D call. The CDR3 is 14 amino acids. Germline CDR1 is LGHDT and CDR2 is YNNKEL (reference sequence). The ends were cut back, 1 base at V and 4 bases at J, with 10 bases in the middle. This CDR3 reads CASSQGRTVTEAFF. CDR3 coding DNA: TGTGCCAGCAGCCAAGGTCGAACGGTCACTGAAGCTTTCTTT.

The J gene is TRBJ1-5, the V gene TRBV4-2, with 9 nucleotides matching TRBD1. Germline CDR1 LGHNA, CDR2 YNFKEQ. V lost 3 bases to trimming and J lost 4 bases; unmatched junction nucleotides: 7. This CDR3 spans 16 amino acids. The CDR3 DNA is TGTGCCAGCAGCCAGGGTACAGGGGGCAAAAATCAGCCCCAGCATTTT. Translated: CASSQGTGGKNQPQHF.

The CDR3 loop is CASRTGAAQPQHF. CDR3 sequence (DNA): TGTGCCAGCAGGACAGGGGCTGCCCAGCCCCAGCATTTT. This chain joins TRBV6-5 and TRBJ1-5; TRBD1 aligns across 8 bases. The germline gives CDR1 MNHEY, CDR2 SVGAGI. This CDR3 region has 13 residues. Trimming cost V 6 bases and J 7 bases; bases outside gene matches: 5.

CDR3 DNA: TGTGCCAGTAGCTCCATGAGGGACAGGGGGAGGGAGACCCAGTACTTC. Protein sequence: CASSSMRDRGRETQYF. The chain uses TRBV19 and TRBJ2-5; TRBD1 aligns across 11 bases. CDR1 and CDR2 (germline): LNHDA, SQIVND (reference sequence). The junction had 11 bases not matched to a gene; V was cut back by 6 bases and J by 5 bases. The CDR3 loop spans 16 amino acids.

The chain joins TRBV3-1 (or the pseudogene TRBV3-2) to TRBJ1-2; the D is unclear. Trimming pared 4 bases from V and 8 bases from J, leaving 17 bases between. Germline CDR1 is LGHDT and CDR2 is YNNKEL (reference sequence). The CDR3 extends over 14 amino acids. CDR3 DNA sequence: TGTGCCAGCAGCCCCCTAGAGGGTACGCAAGGCTACACCTTC. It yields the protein CASSPLEGTQGYTF.

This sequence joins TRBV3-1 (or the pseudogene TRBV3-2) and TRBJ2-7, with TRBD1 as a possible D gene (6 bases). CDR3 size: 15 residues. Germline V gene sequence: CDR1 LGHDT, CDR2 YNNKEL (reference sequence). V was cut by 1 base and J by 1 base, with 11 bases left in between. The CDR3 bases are TGTGCCAGCAGCCAAGCCGGGACAATGTCCTACGAGCAGTACTTC. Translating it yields CASSQAGTMSYEQYF.

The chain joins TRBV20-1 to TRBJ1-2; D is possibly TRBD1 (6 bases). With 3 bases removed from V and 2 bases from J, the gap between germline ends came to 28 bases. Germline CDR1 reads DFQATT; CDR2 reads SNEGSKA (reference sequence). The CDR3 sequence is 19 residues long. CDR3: CSASLRNSQPGHRNYGYTF. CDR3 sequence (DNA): TGCAGTGCTAGTCTCCGTAATTCCCAACCGGGACACCGAAACTATGGCTACACCTTC.

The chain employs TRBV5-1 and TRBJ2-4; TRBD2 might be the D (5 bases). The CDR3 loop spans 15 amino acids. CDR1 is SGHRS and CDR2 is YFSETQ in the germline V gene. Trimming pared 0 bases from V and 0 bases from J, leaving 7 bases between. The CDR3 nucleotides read TGCGCCAGCAGCTTGGGGACTGAAGCCAAAAACATTCAGTACTTC. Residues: CASSLGTEAKNIQYF.

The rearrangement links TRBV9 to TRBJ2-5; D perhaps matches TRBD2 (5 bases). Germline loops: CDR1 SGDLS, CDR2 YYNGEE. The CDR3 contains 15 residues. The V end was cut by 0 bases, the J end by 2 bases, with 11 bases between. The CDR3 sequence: CASSVGGSPQETQYF. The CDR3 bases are TGTGCCAGCAGCGTAGGAGGGAGTCCTCAAGAGACCCAGTACTTC. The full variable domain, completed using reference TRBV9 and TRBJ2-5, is DSGVTQTPKHLITATGQRVTLRCSPRSGDLSVYWYQQSLDQGLQFLIQYYNGEERAKGNILERFSAQQFPDLHSELNLSSLELGDSALYFCASSVGGSPQETQYFGPGTRLLVL.

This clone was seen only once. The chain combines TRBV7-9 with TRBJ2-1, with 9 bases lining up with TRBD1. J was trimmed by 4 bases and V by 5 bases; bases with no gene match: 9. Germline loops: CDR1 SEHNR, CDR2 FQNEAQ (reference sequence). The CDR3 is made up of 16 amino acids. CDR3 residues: CASSGTGSTLYNEQFF. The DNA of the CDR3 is TGTGCCAGCAGCGGGACAGGGTCCACCCTATACAATGAGCAGTTCTTC. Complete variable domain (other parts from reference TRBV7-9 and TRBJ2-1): DTGVSQNPRHKITKRGQNVTFRCDPISEHNRLYWYRQTLGQGPEFLTYFQNEAQLEKSRLLSDRFSAERPKGSFSTLEIQRTEQGDSAMYLCASSGTGSTLYNEQFFGPGTRLTVL.

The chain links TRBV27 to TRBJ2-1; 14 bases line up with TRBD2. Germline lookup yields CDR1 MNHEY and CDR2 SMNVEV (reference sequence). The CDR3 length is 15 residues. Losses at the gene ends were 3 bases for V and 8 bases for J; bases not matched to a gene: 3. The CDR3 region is CASSLTSGGADEQFF. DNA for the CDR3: TGTGCCAGCAGTTTGACTAGCGGGGGGGCAGATGAGCAGTTCTTC.